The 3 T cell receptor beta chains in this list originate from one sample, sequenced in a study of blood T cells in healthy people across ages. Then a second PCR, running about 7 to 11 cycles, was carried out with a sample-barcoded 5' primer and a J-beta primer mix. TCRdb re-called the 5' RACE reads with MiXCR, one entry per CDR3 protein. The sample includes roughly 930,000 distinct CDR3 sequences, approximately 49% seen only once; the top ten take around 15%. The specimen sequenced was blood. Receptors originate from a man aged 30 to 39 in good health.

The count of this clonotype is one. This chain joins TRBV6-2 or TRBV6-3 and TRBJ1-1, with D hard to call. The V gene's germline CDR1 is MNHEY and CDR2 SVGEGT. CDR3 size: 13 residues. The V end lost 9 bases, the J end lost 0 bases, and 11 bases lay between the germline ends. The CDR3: CASRSGMNTEAFF. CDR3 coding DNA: TGTGCCAGTAGATCGGGTATGAACACTGAAGCTTTCTTT.

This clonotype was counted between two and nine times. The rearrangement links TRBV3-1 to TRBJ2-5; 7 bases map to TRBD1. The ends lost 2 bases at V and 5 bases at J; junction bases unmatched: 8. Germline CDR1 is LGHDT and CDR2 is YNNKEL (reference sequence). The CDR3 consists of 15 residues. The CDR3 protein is CASSQNRGSGETQYF. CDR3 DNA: TGTGCCAGCAGCCAAAACAGGGGTTCTGGGGAGACCCAGTACTTC.

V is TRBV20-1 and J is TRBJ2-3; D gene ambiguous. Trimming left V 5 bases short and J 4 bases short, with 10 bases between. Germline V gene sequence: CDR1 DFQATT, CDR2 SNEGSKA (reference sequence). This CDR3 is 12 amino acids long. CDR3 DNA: TGCAGTGCTGGCCCTGAGGCAGATACGCAGTATTTT. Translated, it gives CSAGPEADTQYF.